This T cell receptor (beta chain) stems from a study of control samples from healthy donors and cancer patients. This CDR3 is 14 amino acids long. Trimming shortened V by 1 base and J by 4 bases, and 9 bases separated the two germline ends. CDR1 is SGHDN, CDR2 FVKESK, per germline. Some clones are missing from TCRdb's copy, which holds only in-frame ones; the method was immunoSEQ multiplex PCR. The table lists around 170,000 clones, 80% to 95% of them singletons, with 0.55% to 0.7% in the top ten. This clonotype was sampled from a woman between 25 and 40 years old in good health. J is TRBJ2-3 and V is TRBV14; D gene ambiguous. The specimen sequenced was blood. The CDR3 spells CASSQAWAADTQYF. In DNA, the CDR3 is TGTGCCAGCAGCCAAGCTTGGGCCGCAGATACGCAGTATTTT.